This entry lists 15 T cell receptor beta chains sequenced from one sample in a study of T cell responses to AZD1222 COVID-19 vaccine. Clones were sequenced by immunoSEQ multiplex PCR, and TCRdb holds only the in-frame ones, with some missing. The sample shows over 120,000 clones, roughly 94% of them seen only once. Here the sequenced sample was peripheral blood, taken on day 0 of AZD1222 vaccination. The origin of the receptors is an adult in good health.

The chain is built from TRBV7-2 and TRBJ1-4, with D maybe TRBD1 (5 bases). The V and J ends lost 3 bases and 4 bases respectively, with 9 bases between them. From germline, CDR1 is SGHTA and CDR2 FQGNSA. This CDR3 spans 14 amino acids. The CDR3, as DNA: TGTGCCAGCAGCTTTTCAGGGAGTAATGAAAAACTGTTTTTT. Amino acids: CASSFSGSNEKLFF. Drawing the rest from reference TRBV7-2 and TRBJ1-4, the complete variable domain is GAGVSQSPSNKVTEKGKDVELRCDPISGHTALYWYRQSLGQGLEFLIYFQGNSAPDKSGLPSDRFSAERTGGSVSTLTIQRTQQEDSAVYLCASSFSGSNEKLFFGSGTQLSVL.

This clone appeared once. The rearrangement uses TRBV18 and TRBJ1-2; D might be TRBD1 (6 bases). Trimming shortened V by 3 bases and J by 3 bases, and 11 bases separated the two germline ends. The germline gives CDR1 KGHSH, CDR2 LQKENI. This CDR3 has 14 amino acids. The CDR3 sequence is CASSPGGLDYGYTF. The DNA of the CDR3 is TGTGCCAGCTCACCCGGGGGGCTTGACTATGGCTACACCTTC. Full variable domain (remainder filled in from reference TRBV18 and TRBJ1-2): NAGVMQNPRHLVRRRGQEARLRCSPMKGHSHVYWYRQLPEEGLKFMVYLQKENIIDESGMPKERFSAEFPKEGPSILRIQQVVRGDSAAYFCASSPGGLDYGYTFGSGTRLTVV.

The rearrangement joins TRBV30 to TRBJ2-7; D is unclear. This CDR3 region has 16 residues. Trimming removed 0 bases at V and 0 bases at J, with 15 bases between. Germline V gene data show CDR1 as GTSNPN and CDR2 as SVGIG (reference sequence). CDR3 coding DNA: TGTGCCTGGAGTGTACATGGACGCTGGAGCTCCTACGAGCAGTACTTC. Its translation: CAWSVHGRWSSYEQYF.

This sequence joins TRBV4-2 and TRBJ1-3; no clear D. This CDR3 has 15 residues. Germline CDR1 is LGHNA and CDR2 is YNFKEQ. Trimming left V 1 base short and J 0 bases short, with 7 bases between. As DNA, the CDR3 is TGTGCCAGCAGCCAAGTTGCGGTCTCTGGAAACACCATATATTTT. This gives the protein CASSQVAVSGNTIYF.

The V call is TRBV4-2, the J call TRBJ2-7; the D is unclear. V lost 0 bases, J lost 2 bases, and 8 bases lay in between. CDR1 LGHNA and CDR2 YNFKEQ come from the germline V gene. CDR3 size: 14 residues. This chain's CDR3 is CASSQEYSTYEQYF. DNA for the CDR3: TGTGCCAGCAGCCAAGAATACAGTACCTACGAGCAGTACTTC.

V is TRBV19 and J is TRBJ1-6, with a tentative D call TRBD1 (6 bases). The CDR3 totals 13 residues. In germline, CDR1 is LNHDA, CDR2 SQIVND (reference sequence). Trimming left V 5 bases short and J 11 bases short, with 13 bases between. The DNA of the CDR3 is TGTGCCAGTAGTGTGGGACAAGGGGCACCCCTCCACTTT. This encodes CASSVGQGAPLHF.

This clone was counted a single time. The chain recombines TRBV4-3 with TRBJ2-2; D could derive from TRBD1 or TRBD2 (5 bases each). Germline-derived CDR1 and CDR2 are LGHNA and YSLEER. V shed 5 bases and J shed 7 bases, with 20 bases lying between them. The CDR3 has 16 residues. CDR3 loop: CASSDPGTPVDGELFF. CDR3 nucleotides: TGCGCCAGCAGCGACCCCGGGACGCCGGTGGACGGGGAGCTGTTTTTT.

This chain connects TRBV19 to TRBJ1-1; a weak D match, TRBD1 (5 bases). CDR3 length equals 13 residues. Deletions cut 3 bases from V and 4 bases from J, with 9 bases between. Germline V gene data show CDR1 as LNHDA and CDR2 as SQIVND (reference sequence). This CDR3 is CASSISGFTEAFF. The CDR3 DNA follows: TGTGCCAGTAGTATCTCAGGGTTCACTGAAGCTTTCTTT.

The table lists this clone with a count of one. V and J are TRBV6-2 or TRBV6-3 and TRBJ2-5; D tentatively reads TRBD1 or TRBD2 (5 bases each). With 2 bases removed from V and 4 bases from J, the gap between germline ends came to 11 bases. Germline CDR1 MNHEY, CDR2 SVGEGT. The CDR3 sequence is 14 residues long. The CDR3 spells CASSYVGTAETQYF. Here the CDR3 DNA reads TGTGCCAGCAGTTACGTCGGGACGGCAGAGACCCAGTACTTC.

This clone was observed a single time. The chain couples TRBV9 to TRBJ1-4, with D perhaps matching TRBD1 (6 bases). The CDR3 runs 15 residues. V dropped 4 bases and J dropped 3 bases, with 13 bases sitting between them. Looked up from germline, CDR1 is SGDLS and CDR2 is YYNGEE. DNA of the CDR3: TGTGCCAGCAGCACTTCAGGGGCGCCTAATGAAAAACTGTTTTTT. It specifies CASSTSGAPNEKLFF.

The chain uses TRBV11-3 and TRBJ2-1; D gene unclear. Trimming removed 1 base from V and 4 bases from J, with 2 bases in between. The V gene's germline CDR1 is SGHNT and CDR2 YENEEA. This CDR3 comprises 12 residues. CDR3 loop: CASSLGYNEQFF. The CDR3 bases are TGTGCCAGCAGCTTAGGATACAATGAGCAGTTCTTC.

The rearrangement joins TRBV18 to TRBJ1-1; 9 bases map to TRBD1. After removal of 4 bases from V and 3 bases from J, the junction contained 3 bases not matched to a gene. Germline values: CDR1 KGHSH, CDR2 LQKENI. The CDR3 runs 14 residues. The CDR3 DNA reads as TGTGCCAGCTCACGACAGGGGGAGGACACTGAAGCTTTCTTT. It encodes CASSRQGEDTEAFF.

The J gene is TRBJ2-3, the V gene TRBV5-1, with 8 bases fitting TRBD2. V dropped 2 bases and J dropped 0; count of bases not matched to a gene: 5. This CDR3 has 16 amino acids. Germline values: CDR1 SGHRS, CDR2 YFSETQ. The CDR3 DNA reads TGCGCCAGCAGCTTTAGCACTAGCGGTAGCACAGATACGCAGTATTTT. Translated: CASSFSTSGSTDTQYF.

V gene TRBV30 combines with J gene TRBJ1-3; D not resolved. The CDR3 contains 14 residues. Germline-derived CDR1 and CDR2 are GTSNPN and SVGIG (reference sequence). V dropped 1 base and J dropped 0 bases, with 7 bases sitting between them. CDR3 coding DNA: TGTGCCTGGAGTGCCTGGAACTCTGGAAACACCATATATTTT. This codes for CAWSAWNSGNTIYF.

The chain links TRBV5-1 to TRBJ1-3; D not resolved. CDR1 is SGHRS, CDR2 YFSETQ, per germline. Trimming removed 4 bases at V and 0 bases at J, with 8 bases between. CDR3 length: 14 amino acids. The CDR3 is CASSPASSGNTIYF. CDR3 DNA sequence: TGCGCCAGCAGCCCGGCGAGCTCTGGAAACACCATATATTTT. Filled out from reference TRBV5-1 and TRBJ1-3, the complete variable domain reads KAGVTQTPRYLIKTRGQQVTLSCSPISGHRSVSWYQQTPGQGLQFLFEYFSETQRNKGNFPGRFSGRQFSNSRSEMNVSTLELGDSALYLCASSPASSGNTIYFGEGSWLTVV.